A single sample gave rise to the 18 T cell receptor beta chains below, sequenced in a study of blood T cell repertoires in COVID-19. Measured with immunoSEQ multiplex PCR; TCRdb has only the in-frame clones, and not every one. In the table there are some 220,000 clones, approximately 80% of which are singletons. The specimen was peripheral blood. The source of these receptors is a human donor in a cohort sampled during active COVID-19.

This chain joins TRBV5-1 and TRBJ1-4; the match to TRBD1 covers 9 bases. CDR3 size: 20 residues. CDR1 is SGHRS and CDR2 is YFSETQ in the germline V gene. With V trimmed by 1 base and J by 2 bases, 15 bases remained unmatched. CDR3 in DNA: TGCGCCAGCAGCTTGAACCCTATAGGACAGGGGAAGTTTACTAATGAAAAACTGTTTTTT. Protein sequence: CASSLNPIGQGKFTNEKLFF.

This chain connects TRBV10-3 to TRBJ2-2; possibly TRBD2 for D (6 bases). CDR1 ENHRY and CDR2 SYGVKD come from the germline V gene. The length of the CDR3 is 15 residues. V lost 4 bases and J 3 bases, leaving 12 bases between the germline ends. CDR3 DNA: TGTGCCATCAGTGCCACCGGCGGGGACACCGGGGAGCTGTTTTTT. Its translation: CAISATGGDTGELFF.

The chain employs TRBV28 and TRBJ1-2, with 7 bases lining up with TRBD1. CDR3 length equals 17 residues. The trim removed 3 bases at V and 8 bases at J, leaving 18 bases unmatched. Germline CDR1 MDHEN, CDR2 SYDVKM. Here the CDR3 reads CASSLFPGGHPLAGYTF. Written as DNA, the CDR3 is TGTGCCAGCAGTTTGTTCCCAGGGGGACACCCCCTGGCCGGCTACACCTTC.

V is TRBV28 and J is TRBJ2-2, with a possible D match to TRBD1 (5 bases). Between the trimmed V and J ends, which lost 6 bases and 5 bases, there was a span of 13 bases. Germline CDR1 MDHEN, CDR2 SYDVKM. This CDR3 is built from 14 residues. This CDR3 is CASRWGQRTGELFF. CDR3 nucleotide sequence: TGTGCCAGCAGATGGGGCCAGAGGACCGGGGAGCTGTTTTTT.

The J gene is TRBJ1-2, the V gene TRBV3-1 (or the pseudogene TRBV3-2); D not resolved. CDR3 length: 13 residues. Germline V gene sequence: CDR1 LGHDT, CDR2 YNNKEL (reference sequence). Trimming shortened V by 8 bases and J by 4 bases, and 14 bases separated the two germline ends. The CDR3 protein is CASHLSGSYGYTF. In nucleotides, the CDR3 is TGTGCCAGCCATTTATCAGGATCCTATGGCTACACCTTC.

The chain combines TRBV28 with TRBJ2-7; D possibly corresponds to TRBD1 (5 bases). CDR1 and CDR2 (germline): MDHEN, SYDVKM. Deletions cut 7 bases from V and 3 bases from J, with 10 bases between. The CDR3 runs 12 residues. For the CDR3, the DNA is TGTGCCAGCACCCTAGGGGACTACGAGCAGTACTTC. This gives the protein CASTLGDYEQYF.

The chain recombines TRBV2 with TRBJ2-7; 9 nucleotides agree with TRBD2. Looked up from germline, CDR1 is SNHLY and CDR2 is FYNNEI. J lost 3 bases, V lost 2 bases, and 17 bases had no gene match. There are 19 residues in the CDR3. In DNA form, the CDR3 reads TGTGCCAGCAGTGAATGGGGCGGGAGGGCCGGCGCGGAAATCTACGAGCAGTACTTC. Protein product: CASSEWGGRAGAEIYEQYF.

This clone was counted between two and nine times. The chain employs TRBV27 and TRBJ1-4, with TRBD1 as a possible D gene (6 bases). Germline V CDR1 and CDR2: MNHEY, SMNVEV (reference sequence). This CDR3 region has 15 residues. V was pared by 0 bases and J by 7 bases, with 12 bases between. The CDR3 here is CASSLSWGGGEKLFF. The CDR3 DNA reads as TGTGCCAGCAGTTTATCGTGGGGAGGGGGTGAAAAACTGTTTTTT.

The J gene is TRBJ2-3, the V gene TRBV19, with 16 bases aligning to TRBD2. The CDR3 is made up of 19 amino acids. Per germline, CDR1 LNHDA and CDR2 SQIVND (reference sequence). V lost 4 bases, J lost 4 bases, and 11 bases stayed unmatched. This CDR3 is CASSRPGTSGGAGADTQYF. The CDR3 bases are TGTGCCAGTAGTAGGCCCGGGACTAGCGGGGGGGCAGGGGCAGATACGCAGTATTTT.

This clone was observed a single time. The chain uses TRBV27 and TRBJ1-6; 8 bases line up with TRBD1. Germline CDR1 reads MNHEY; CDR2 reads SMNVEV (reference sequence). The CDR3 consists of 13 residues. Trimming took 5 bases from V and 8 from J; bases not matched to a gene: 2. This CDR3 is CASSPTGDSPLHF. The CDR3 coding sequence is TGTGCCAGCAGTCCGACAGGGGATTCACCCCTCCACTTT.

This chain links TRBV27 with TRBJ2-1, with D tentatively TRBD1 (6 bases). The length of the CDR3 is 13 residues. Trimming cost V 6 bases and J 9 bases, with 15 bases left between them. Germline loops: CDR1 MNHEY, CDR2 SMNVEV (reference sequence). CDR3 protein: CASSINRAREQFF. In DNA, the CDR3 is TGTGCCAGCAGCATTAACAGGGCCCGTGAGCAGTTCTTC.

The CDR3 DNA reads as TGTGCCAGCAGTTTGGGGGGAATAGGTGGCGAGCAGTACTTC. Translated, it gives CASSLGGIGGEQYF. The chain recombines TRBV6-5 with TRBJ2-7; weak D call: TRBD2 (6 bases). The CDR3 runs to 14 residues. The V gene lost 4 bases and the J gene lost 6 bases, with 16 bases spanning the gap. From germline, CDR1 is MNHEY and CDR2 SVGAGI.

This clone was counted ten times or more. The chain couples TRBV24-1 to TRBJ2-2; maybe TRBD1 (6 bases). This CDR3 region has 15 residues. Germline V gene lookup returns CDR1 KGHDR and CDR2 SFDVKD. V was pared by 2 bases and J by 0 bases, with 6 bases between. CDR3: CATSDWDTNTGELFF. The CDR3 nucleotides read TGTGCCACCAGTGATTGGGACACGAACACCGGGGAGCTGTTTTTT.

This clone was found a few times. The gene calls are TRBV6-4 and TRBJ2-1; possibly TRBD1 for D (6 bases). CDR3 length: 14 amino acids. Trimming removed 0 bases at V and 6 bases at J, with 9 bases between. Germline V lookup: CDR1 MRHNA, CDR2 SNTAGT. The CDR3 DNA is TGTGCCAGCAGTGACTCTTACAGGGTCAATGAGCAGTTCTTC. This sequence encodes CASSDSYRVNEQFF.

This clone appeared many times. The chain recombines TRBV20-1 with TRBJ2-1; no clear D gene. Trimming took 3 bases from V and 6 from J, leaving 9 bases between them. The CDR3 runs to 12 residues. The germline V gene encodes CDR1 DFQATT and CDR2 SNEGSKA (reference sequence). In nucleotides, the CDR3 is TGCAGTGCTAGTTTCAACAGCAATGAGCAGTTCTTC. Its protein is CSASFNSNEQFF.

This chain joins TRBV20-1 and TRBJ2-4; no definite D call. The CDR3 extends over 14 amino acids. V lost 4 bases and J lost 1, with 11 bases in between. The germline CDR1 and CDR2 sequences are DFQATT and SNEGSKA (reference sequence). CDR3 sequence reads: CSANDPRAKNIQYF. CDR3 in DNA: TGCAGTGCTAATGACCCGAGGGCCAAAAACATTCAGTACTTC.

The genes are TRBV18 and TRBJ1-6; weak D call: TRBD1 (5 bases). The CDR3 has 15 amino acids. Germline assignment: CDR1 KGHSH and CDR2 LQKENI. V was clipped by 3 bases and J by 8 bases, with 14 bases between them. The CDR3 sequence: CASSPPDSDHSPLHF. The CDR3 DNA reads as TGTGCCAGCTCACCCCCTGACAGCGATCATTCACCCCTCCACTTT.

The CDR3 nucleotides read TGTGCCAGCAGCTCTATTTACGGGACAGGGGGCGCCGATAACTATGGCTACACCTTC. Translated: CASSSIYGTGGADNYGYTF. J is TRBJ1-2 and V is TRBV28; the match to TRBD1 covers 12 bases. CDR1 is MDHEN and CDR2 is SYDVKM in the germline V gene. The CDR3 has 19 residues. With 6 bases clipped from V and 1 base from J, the junction kept 15 bases outside the gene matches.